This T cell receptor beta chain was documented in a study of OX40 agonist ivuxolimab in advanced cancers. On the study more broadly: Mean age about 60 years, range about 23 to 79; around 80% male. General study points: CD8+ T cells averaged more expanded clones than CD4+.

The repertoire was sequenced with immunoSEQ multiplex PCR; TCRdb's copy has only in-frame clones and lacks some. The sample has tens of thousands of clones, roughly 82% seen once. A remark on this clone: Its target is unknown.

The specimen was CD4+ or CD8+ T cells sorted from blood, collected in a trial of the OX40 agonist ivuxolimab. The receptor's source is an adult with an advanced solid tumor such as melanoma, head and neck, liver or kidney cancer.

In DNA form, the CDR3 reads TGTGCCACCAGCAGAGAAGGCAGGGCTGGAAACACCATATATTTT. It is translated as CATSREGRAGNTIYF. The chain couples TRBV15 to TRBJ1-3; possibly TRBD1 for D (5 bases). The CDR3 length is 15 residues. V shed 0 bases and J shed 2 bases, with 8 bases lying between them. Germline values: CDR1 LNHNV, CDR2 YYDKDF (reference sequence).